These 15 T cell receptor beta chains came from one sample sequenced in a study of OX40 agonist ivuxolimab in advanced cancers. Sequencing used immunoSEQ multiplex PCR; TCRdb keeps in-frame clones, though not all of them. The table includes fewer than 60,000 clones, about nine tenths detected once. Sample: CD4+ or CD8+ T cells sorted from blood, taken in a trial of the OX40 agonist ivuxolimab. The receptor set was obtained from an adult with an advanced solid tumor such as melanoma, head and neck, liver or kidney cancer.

The CDR3 spells CASSGWEGPYEQYF. The DNA of the CDR3 is TGCGCCAGCAGCGGGTGGGAGGGTCCCTACGAGCAGTACTTC. The V gene is TRBV10-2, the J gene TRBJ2-7; 7 bases match TRBD2. CDR1 and CDR2 from the germline V gene are WSHSY and SAAADI. The junction had 7 bases not matched to a gene; V was cut back by 6 bases and J by 2 bases. The length of the CDR3 is 14 residues.

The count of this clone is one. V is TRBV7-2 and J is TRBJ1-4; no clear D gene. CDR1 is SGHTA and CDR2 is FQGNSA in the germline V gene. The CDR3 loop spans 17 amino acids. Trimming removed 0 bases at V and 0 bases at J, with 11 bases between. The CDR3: CASSLAVKGSTNEKLFF. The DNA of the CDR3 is TGTGCCAGCAGCTTAGCCGTGAAAGGGTCAACTAATGAAAAACTGTTTTTT. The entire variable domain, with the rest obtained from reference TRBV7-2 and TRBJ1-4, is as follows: GAGVSQSPSNKVTEKGKDVELRCDPISGHTALYWYRQSLGQGLEFLIYFQGNSAPDKSGLPSDRFSAERTGGSVSTLTIQRTQQEDSAVYLCASSLAVKGSTNEKLFFGSGTQLSVL.

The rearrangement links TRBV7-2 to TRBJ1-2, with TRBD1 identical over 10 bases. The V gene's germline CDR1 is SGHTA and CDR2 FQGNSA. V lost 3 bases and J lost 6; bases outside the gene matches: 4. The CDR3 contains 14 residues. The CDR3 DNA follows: TGTGCCAGCAGCTTGGACAGGGGGGGAGATGGCTACACCTTC. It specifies CASSLDRGGDGYTF.

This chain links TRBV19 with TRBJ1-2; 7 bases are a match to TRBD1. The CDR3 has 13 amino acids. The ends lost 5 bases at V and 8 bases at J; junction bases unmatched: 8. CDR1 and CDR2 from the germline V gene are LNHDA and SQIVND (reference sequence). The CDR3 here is CASSPTGQLGYTF. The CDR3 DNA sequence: TGTGCCAGTAGTCCTACGGGACAGCTCGGCTACACCTTC. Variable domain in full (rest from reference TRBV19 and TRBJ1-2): DGGITQSPKYLFRKEGQNVTLSCEQNLNHDAMYWYRQDPGQGLRLIYYSQIVNDFQKGDIAEGYSVSREKKESFPLTVTSAQKNPTAFYLCASSPTGQLGYTFGSGTRLTVV.

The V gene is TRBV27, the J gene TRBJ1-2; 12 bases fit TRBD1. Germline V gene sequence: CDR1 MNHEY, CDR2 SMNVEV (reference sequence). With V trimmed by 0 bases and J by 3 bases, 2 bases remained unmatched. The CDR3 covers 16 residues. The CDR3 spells CASSLSGTGGDYGYTF. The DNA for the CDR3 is TGTGCCAGCAGTTTATCCGGGACAGGGGGCGACTATGGCTACACCTTC.

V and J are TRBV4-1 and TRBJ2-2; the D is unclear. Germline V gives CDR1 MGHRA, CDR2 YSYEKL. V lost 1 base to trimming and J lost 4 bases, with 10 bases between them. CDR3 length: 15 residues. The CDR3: CASSQVQVFTGELFF. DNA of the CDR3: TGCGCCAGCAGCCAAGTTCAGGTGTTCACCGGGGAGCTGTTTTTT.

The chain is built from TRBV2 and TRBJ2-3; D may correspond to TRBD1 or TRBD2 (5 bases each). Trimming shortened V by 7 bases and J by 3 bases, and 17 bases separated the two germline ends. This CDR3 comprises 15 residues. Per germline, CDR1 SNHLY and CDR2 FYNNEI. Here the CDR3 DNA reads TGTGCCAGCAACGGGGAGCAGGGTCTGACAGATACGCAGTATTTT. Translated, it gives CASNGEQGLTDTQYF.

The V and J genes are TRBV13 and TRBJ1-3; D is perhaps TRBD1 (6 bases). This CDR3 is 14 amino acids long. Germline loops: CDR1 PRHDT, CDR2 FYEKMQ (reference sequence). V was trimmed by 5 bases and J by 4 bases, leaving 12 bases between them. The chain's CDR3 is CASSPRTDGNTIYF. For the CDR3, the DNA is TGTGCCAGCAGCCCACGGACAGACGGAAACACCATATATTTT.

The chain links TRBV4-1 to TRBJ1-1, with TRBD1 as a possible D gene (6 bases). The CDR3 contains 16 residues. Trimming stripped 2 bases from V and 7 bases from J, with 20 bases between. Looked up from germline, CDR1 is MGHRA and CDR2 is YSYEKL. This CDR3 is CASSQPRGRGGGEAFF. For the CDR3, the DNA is TGCGCCAGCAGCCAACCTCGAGGACGCGGGGGCGGTGAAGCTTTCTTT.

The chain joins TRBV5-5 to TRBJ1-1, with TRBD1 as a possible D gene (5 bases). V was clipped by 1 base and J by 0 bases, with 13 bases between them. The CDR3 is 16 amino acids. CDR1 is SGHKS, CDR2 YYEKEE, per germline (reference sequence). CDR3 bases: TGTGCCAGCAGCTTGATTGGGACTTACGTGAACACTGAAGCTTTCTTT. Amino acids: CASSLIGTYVNTEAFF.

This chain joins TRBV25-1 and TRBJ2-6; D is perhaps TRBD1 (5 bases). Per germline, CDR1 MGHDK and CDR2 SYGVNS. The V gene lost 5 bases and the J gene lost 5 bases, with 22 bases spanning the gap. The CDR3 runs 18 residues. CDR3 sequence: CASSLIITGQSRANVLTF. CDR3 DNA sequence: TGTGCCAGCAGTCTTATTATAACTGGACAAAGTCGGGCCAACGTCCTGACTTTC.

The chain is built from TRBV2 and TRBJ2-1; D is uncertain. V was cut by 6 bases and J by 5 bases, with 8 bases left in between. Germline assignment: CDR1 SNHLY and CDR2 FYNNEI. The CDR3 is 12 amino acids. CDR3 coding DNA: TGTGCCAGCAGGGCCTTCAACAATGAGCAGTTCTTC. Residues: CASRAFNNEQFF.

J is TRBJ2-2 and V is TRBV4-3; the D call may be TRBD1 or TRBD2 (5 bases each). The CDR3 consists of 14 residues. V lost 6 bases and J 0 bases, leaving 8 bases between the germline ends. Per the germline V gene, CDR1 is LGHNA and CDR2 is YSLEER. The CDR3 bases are TGCGCCAGCAGTGGGGGAGCGAACACCGGGGAGCTGTTTTTT. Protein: CASSGGANTGELFF.

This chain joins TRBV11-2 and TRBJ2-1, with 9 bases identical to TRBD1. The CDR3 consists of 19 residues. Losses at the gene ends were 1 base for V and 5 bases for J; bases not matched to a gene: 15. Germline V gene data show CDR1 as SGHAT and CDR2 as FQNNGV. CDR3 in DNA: TGTGCCAGCAGCTTAGCCAGGGACAGGGTATATTTAGAAAACAATGAGCAGTTCTTC. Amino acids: CASSLARDRVYLENNEQFF. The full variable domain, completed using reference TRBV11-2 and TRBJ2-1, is EAGVAQSPRYKIIEKRQSVAFWCNPISGHATLYWYQQILGQGPKLLIQFQNNGVVDDSQLPKDRFSAERLKGVDSTLKIQPAKLEDSAVYLCASSLARDRVYLENNEQFFGPGTRLTVL.

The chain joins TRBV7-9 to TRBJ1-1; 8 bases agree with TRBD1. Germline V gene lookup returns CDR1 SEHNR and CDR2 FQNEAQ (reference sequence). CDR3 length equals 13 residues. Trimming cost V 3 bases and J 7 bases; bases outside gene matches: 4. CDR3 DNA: TGTGCCAGCAGCTTGGGACAGGCCCGTGAAGCTTTCTTT. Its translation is CASSLGQAREAFF.